This T cell receptor beta chain was identified in a study of blood T cell repertoires in COVID-19. With V trimmed by 0 bases and J by 1 base, 6 bases remained unmatched. Germline lookup yields CDR1 SGHRS and CDR2 YFSETQ. CDR3 length equals 17 residues. Per the original methods: Researchers report that nucleated cell counts were estimated from reference gene primer amplification. Method: immunoSEQ multiplex PCR; TCRdb's copy keeps in-frame clones and lacks some. That table supplies the V and J calls and clone size; D and trimming were determined from the DNA. The data show 140,000 or so clones, 84% seen once.

The rearrangement links TRBV5-1 to TRBJ2-3; 9 bases map to TRBD1. Input material: PBMCs or T cells enriched from blood (not recorded which). The clonotype originates from a woman aged 50 to 60 with acute COVID-19. The CDR3 spells CASSLATGGFGTDTQYF. The CDR3 DNA follows: TGCGCCAGCAGCTTGGCGACAGGGGGGTTCGGCACAGATACGCAGTATTTT.